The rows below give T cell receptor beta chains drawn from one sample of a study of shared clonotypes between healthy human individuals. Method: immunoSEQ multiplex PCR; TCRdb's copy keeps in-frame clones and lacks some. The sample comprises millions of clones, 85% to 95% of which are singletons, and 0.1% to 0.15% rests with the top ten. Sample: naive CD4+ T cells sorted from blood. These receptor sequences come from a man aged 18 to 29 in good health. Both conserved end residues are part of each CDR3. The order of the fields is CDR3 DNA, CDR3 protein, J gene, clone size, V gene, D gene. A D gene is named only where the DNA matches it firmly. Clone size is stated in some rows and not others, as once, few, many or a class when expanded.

CDR3 DNA: TGTGCCAGCAGGGGTCCTCTTAGCACCGGGGAGCTGTTTTTT
CDR3 protein: CASRGPLSTGELFF
J gene: TRBJ2-2
clone size: NA
V gene: TRBV2
D gene: NA

CDR3 DNA: TGTGCCAGTAGTATTCCCCGTCACTCTGGAAACACCATATATTTT
CDR3 protein: CASSIPRHSGNTIYF
J gene: TRBJ1-3
clone size: NA
V gene: TRBV19
D gene: NA

CDR3 DNA: TGTGCCAGCTCGGACAGTTCCGGGGAGCTGTTTTTT
CDR3 protein: CASSDSSGELFF
J gene: TRBJ2-2
clone size: few
V gene: TRBV18
D gene: NA

CDR3 DNA: TGCGCCAGCAGCCTCTCGGACACCTTCGACGAGCAGTTCTTC
CDR3 protein: CASSLSDTFDEQFF
J gene: TRBJ2-1
clone size: NA
V gene: TRBV5-1
D gene: NA

CDR3 DNA: TGTGCCATCTCGTTCCAGCTGGGAGCCCAAGAGACCCAGTACTTC
CDR3 protein: CAISFQLGAQETQYF
J gene: TRBJ2-5
clone size: NA
V gene: TRBV10-3
D gene: NA

CDR3 DNA: TGTGCCACCCAGTTACAGAGCAATCAGCCCCAGCATTTT
CDR3 protein: CATQLQSNQPQHF
J gene: TRBJ1-5
clone size: NA
V gene: TRBV19
D gene: NA

CDR3 DNA: TGTGCCAGCTCACCTATACTTGGGACAGGGGGCAAAGAGACCCAGTACTTC
CDR3 protein: CASSPILGTGGKETQYF
J gene: TRBJ2-5
clone size: NA
V gene: TRBV18
D gene: TRBD1

CDR3 DNA: TGTGCCACTCATAAGGGGGCGCACACCGGGGAGCTGTTTTTT
CDR3 protein: CATHKGAHTGELFF
J gene: TRBJ2-2
clone size: NA
V gene: TRBV2
D gene: TRBD1

CDR3 DNA: TGTGCTAGCAGCTGGACAGGGGGCAACGGGGAGCTGTTTTTT
CDR3 protein: CASSWTGGNGELFF
J gene: TRBJ2-2
clone size: NA
V gene: TRBV7-7
D gene: TRBD1

CDR3 DNA: TGCGCCAGCAGCCACCGACAGGCGGACTCCTACGAGCAGTACTTC
CDR3 protein: CASSHRQADSYEQYF
J gene: TRBJ2-7
clone size: NA
V gene: TRBV4-1
D gene: NA

CDR3 DNA: TGTGCCAGCAGCTCCGGACTAGCGAGCAATGAGCAGTTCTTC
CDR3 protein: CASSSGLASNEQFF
J gene: TRBJ2-1
clone size: NA
V gene: TRBV7-2
D gene: TRBD2

CDR3 DNA: TGCGCCAGCAGCCAGAGGACTGAGCAAGAGACCCAGTACTTC
CDR3 protein: CASSQRTEQETQYF
J gene: TRBJ2-5
clone size: NA
V gene: TRBV4-3
D gene: NA

CDR3 DNA: TGTGCCAGCAGCCCTCTAGCGAGCACCGGGGAGCTGTTTTTT
CDR3 protein: CASSPLASTGELFF
J gene: TRBJ2-2
clone size: NA
V gene: TRBV7-2
D gene: NA

CDR3 DNA: TGTGCCAGCACGGGGGGCAGGGGGCCTGAAAAACTGTTTTTT
CDR3 protein: CASTGGRGPEKLFF
J gene: TRBJ1-4
clone size: NA
V gene: TRBV25-1
D gene: TRBD1

CDR3 DNA: TGTGCCAGCAGCCTGGGACAGGGGGGTTACAATGAGCAGTTCTTC
CDR3 protein: CASSLGQGGYNEQFF
J gene: TRBJ2-1
clone size: NA
V gene: TRBV7-2
D gene: TRBD1

CDR3 DNA: TGTGCCAGCAGCTTAGAAAGCCAGTCAGGGGTAGGAGAGACCCAGTACTTC
CDR3 protein: CASSLESQSGVGETQYF
J gene: TRBJ2-5
clone size: once
V gene: TRBV2
D gene: NA

CDR3 DNA: TGTGCCAGCAGTGAATCTAGCGGGAGGGCCCACGAGCAGTACTTC
CDR3 protein: CASSESSGRAHEQYF
J gene: TRBJ2-7
clone size: NA
V gene: TRBV2
D gene: TRBD2

CDR3 DNA: TGTGCCAGCAGGGTGGGACAGGGGGCCGAAAAACTGTTTTTT
CDR3 protein: CASRVGQGAEKLFF
J gene: TRBJ1-4
clone size: NA
V gene: TRBV2
D gene: TRBD1

CDR3 DNA: TGTGCCAGCAGTTCCTCTCCGGGACTAGGGAGTGTATGGGGCTACGAGCAGTACTTC
CDR3 protein: CASSSSPGLGSVWGYEQYF
J gene: TRBJ2-7
clone size: NA
V gene: TRBV28
D gene: TRBD2

CDR3 DNA: TGCGCCAGCAGCCAAGATCCCCTAGGGGTAGGAAACACCATATATTTT
CDR3 protein: CASSQDPLGVGNTIYF
J gene: TRBJ1-3
clone size: once
V gene: TRBV4-3
D gene: NA

CDR3 DNA: TGTGCCACCGAACGGGACAACTACGAGCAGTACTTC
CDR3 protein: CATERDNYEQYF
J gene: TRBJ2-7
clone size: once
V gene: TRBV28
D gene: NA

CDR3 DNA: TGTGCCACCAGCAGAGACCCCGGACTCTCCTACGAGCAGTACTTC
CDR3 protein: CATSRDPGLSYEQYF
J gene: TRBJ2-7
clone size: NA
V gene: TRBV15
D gene: NA

CDR3 DNA: TGTGCCAGCAATTGGTCGGGACAGGGGATGTACGAGCAGTACTTC
CDR3 protein: CASNWSGQGMYEQYF
J gene: TRBJ2-7
clone size: NA
V gene: TRBV6-4
D gene: TRBD1

CDR3 DNA: TGTGCCAGCAGCCCAACAGCCTCTGGAAACACCATATATTTT
CDR3 protein: CASSPTASGNTIYF
J gene: TRBJ1-3
clone size: NA
V gene: TRBV28
D gene: NA

CDR3 DNA: TGTGCCAGCAGCTTACAGGCCCTGAACACTGAAGCTTTCTTT
CDR3 protein: CASSLQALNTEAFF
J gene: TRBJ1-1
clone size: NA
V gene: TRBV7-2
D gene: NA

CDR3 DNA: TGTGCCAGCGGAGAGCGGAGCAATCAGCCCCAGCATTTT
CDR3 protein: CASGERSNQPQHF
J gene: TRBJ1-5
clone size: NA
V gene: TRBV6-5
D gene: NA

CDR3 DNA: TGTGCCAGCAGTCTACAGGGATTCAATCAGCCCCAGCATTTT
CDR3 protein: CASSLQGFNQPQHF
J gene: TRBJ1-5
clone size: NA
V gene: TRBV6-6
D gene: NA

CDR3 DNA: TGTGCCAGCAGGGACAGTGGGGAGACCCAGTACTTC
CDR3 protein: CASRDSGETQYF
J gene: TRBJ2-5
clone size: NA
V gene: TRBV2
D gene: NA

CDR3 DNA: TGTGCCAGCAGCTTAATCGCAGGGTCGGGATTCGACACTGAAGCTTTCTTT
CDR3 protein: CASSLIAGSGFDTEAFF
J gene: TRBJ1-1
clone size: NA
V gene: TRBV7-3
D gene: NA

CDR3 DNA: TGTGCCAGCAGCCCCCAGGTGGGTCCGAACACTGAAGCTTTCTTT
CDR3 protein: CASSPQVGPNTEAFF
J gene: TRBJ1-1
clone size: NA
V gene: TRBV9
D gene: NA

CDR3 DNA: TGTGCCAGTAGTATTCGGGACTACTATGAGCAGTTCTTC
CDR3 protein: CASSIRDYYEQFF
J gene: TRBJ2-1
clone size: NA
V gene: TRBV19
D gene: TRBD2

CDR3 DNA: TGCGCCAGCAGTGAACGGCAGGGGAACACCGGGGAGCTGTTTTTT
CDR3 protein: CASSERQGNTGELFF
J gene: TRBJ2-2
clone size: NA
V gene: TRBV10-2
D gene: NA

CDR3 DNA: TGTGCCAGCAGCCCCGGAGGTAGCGGGAGGCCGCCGGCCGTCTACGAGCAGTACTTC
CDR3 protein: CASSPGGSGRPPAVYEQYF
J gene: TRBJ2-7
clone size: NA
V gene: TRBV5-4
D gene: TRBD2

CDR3 DNA: TGTGCCAGCAAACTGGACAGCCTCTCTGGAAACACCATATATTTT
CDR3 protein: CASKLDSLSGNTIYF
J gene: TRBJ1-3
clone size: NA
V gene: TRBV6-1
D gene: NA

CDR3 DNA: TGTGCCAGCAGTGACGGCAGGAACTTTGAAAAACTGTTTTTT
CDR3 protein: CASSDGRNFEKLFF
J gene: TRBJ1-4
clone size: NA
V gene: TRBV25-1
D gene: NA

CDR3 DNA: TGTGCCTGGAGTTTCTACCGACAGCCCGGGGGCACCGGGGAGCTGTTTTTT
CDR3 protein: CAWSFYRQPGGTGELFF
J gene: TRBJ2-2
clone size: NA
V gene: TRBV30
D gene: NA

CDR3 DNA: TGTGCCAGCAGGGAAGGGACCGCCGTAGTAGGGCAGTACTTC
CDR3 protein: CASREGTAVVGQYF
J gene: TRBJ2-7
clone size: NA
V gene: TRBV6-1
D gene: NA

CDR3 DNA: TGTGCCAGTAGTATTACCGAATCCTACGAGCAGTACTTC
CDR3 protein: CASSITESYEQYF
J gene: TRBJ2-7
clone size: NA
V gene: TRBV19
D gene: NA

CDR3 DNA: TGTGCCAGCAGCTCCGCGGGACTAGCAAACGAGCAGTACTTC
CDR3 protein: CASSSAGLANEQYF
J gene: TRBJ2-7
clone size: NA
V gene: TRBV11-2
D gene: TRBD2

CDR3 DNA: TGTGCCAGCAGTGAATGGATGGCTAGCGGCCTCTCCTACGAGCAGTACTTC
CDR3 protein: CASSEWMASGLSYEQYF
J gene: TRBJ2-7
clone size: NA
V gene: TRBV6-1
D gene: TRBD2

CDR3 DNA: TGCAGCGTTGGACTGACCGGGGAGCTGTTTTTT
CDR3 protein: CSVGLTGELFF
J gene: TRBJ2-2
clone size: NA
V gene: TRBV29-1
D gene: NA

CDR3 DNA: TGTGCCTGGAGTGTACGTGGTGGGACAGGCAAAAACATTCAGTACTTC
CDR3 protein: CAWSVRGGTGKNIQYF
J gene: TRBJ2-4
clone size: NA
V gene: TRBV30
D gene: TRBD1

CDR3 DNA: TGTGCCAGCAGTGAAGTTACAGGGCTGGTTAAAGCTTTCTTT
CDR3 protein: CASSEVTGLVKAFF
J gene: TRBJ1-1
clone size: NA
V gene: TRBV6-1
D gene: NA

CDR3 DNA: TGTGCCAGCAGCTCCCGGACTAGCGGGCCTACCTACGAGCAGTACTTC
CDR3 protein: CASSSRTSGPTYEQYF
J gene: TRBJ2-7
clone size: NA
V gene: TRBV7-2
D gene: TRBD2

CDR3 DNA: TGTGCCAGCTCACACGGGGTGAACACTGAAGCTTTCTTT
CDR3 protein: CASSHGVNTEAFF
J gene: TRBJ1-1
clone size: NA
V gene: TRBV18
D gene: NA

CDR3 DNA: TGTGCCAGCAGTACAGGGATTTCACCCCTCCACTTT
CDR3 protein: CASSTGISPLHF
J gene: TRBJ1-6
clone size: NA
V gene: TRBV7-9
D gene: NA

CDR3 DNA: TGTGCCAGCAGCCTAAGTTCGGGTCCCTTCCCCTACGAGCAGTACTTC
CDR3 protein: CASSLSSGPFPYEQYF
J gene: TRBJ2-7
clone size: NA
V gene: TRBV5-5
D gene: NA

CDR3 DNA: TGTGCCAGCAGCTTGGGGCAGGGGAACTATGGCTACACCTTC
CDR3 protein: CASSLGQGNYGYTF
J gene: TRBJ1-2
clone size: few
V gene: TRBV5-4
D gene: NA

CDR3 DNA: TGTGCCAGCAGCTTCGAGACTGCATACGAGCAGTACTTC
CDR3 protein: CASSFETAYEQYF
J gene: TRBJ2-7
clone size: NA
V gene: TRBV7-2
D gene: NA

CDR3 DNA: TGTGCCTGGGTTATGAGGGGGCGAAGTGAAGCTTTCTTT
CDR3 protein: CAWVMRGRSEAFF
J gene: TRBJ1-1
clone size: NA
V gene: TRBV30
D gene: TRBD1

CDR3 DNA: TGTGCCAGCAGTTACGACGGACAGGGTTACGAGCAGTACTTC
CDR3 protein: CASSYDGQGYEQYF
J gene: TRBJ2-7
clone size: NA
V gene: TRBV6-5
D gene: TRBD1

CDR3 DNA: TGTGCCAGCAGTGACCCCCTTAGGAGCTCCTACGAGCAGTACTTC
CDR3 protein: CASSDPLRSSYEQYF
J gene: TRBJ2-7
clone size: once
V gene: TRBV6-4
D gene: NA

CDR3 DNA: TGCGCCAGCAGCCTCAGGACAGGGGATTTGTACTTC
CDR3 protein: CASSLRTGDLYF
J gene: TRBJ2-7
clone size: NA
V gene: TRBV5-1
D gene: TRBD1

CDR3 DNA: TGTGCCAGCAGGGGACTACTCGGCGAGACCCAGTACTTC
CDR3 protein: CASRGLLGETQYF
J gene: TRBJ2-5
clone size: NA
V gene: TRBV6-1
D gene: TRBD2